This record concerns one T cell receptor beta chain sequence. The sample belongs to a study of blood T cell repertoires in COVID-19. The germline gives CDR1 SGHDN, CDR2 FVKESK. CDR3 size: 15 residues. J gave up 7 bases and V 4 bases, and 13 bases lay outside the gene matches. Sequenced by immunoSEQ multiplex PCR; TCRdb stores in-frame clones only, minus some. This repertoire shows approximately 270,000 clones, approximately 90% found once; its top ten account for more than 0.75%. The sample comprised peripheral blood. The sequence was collected from a man aged 25-45 years with acute or convalescent COVID-19. The chain couples TRBV14 to TRBJ2-7; TRBD2 aligns across 7 bases. CDR3 coding DNA: TGTGCCAGCAGCCCAACCGGGGGGATATTTGGGGAGCAGTACTTC. It specifies CASSPTGGIFGEQYF.